This T cell receptor (beta chain) is from a study of shared clonotypes between healthy human individuals. Overall study results and limits: When naive CD4 clonotypes were compared across a few donors, around 4.6% were shared. It was anticipated that sequencing depth would influence how many clonotypes donors shared.

Every contributor of samples was a Caucasian grown-up residing in Nashville, Tennessee. On this clone: Its specificity is unknown.

V gave up 3 bases and J gave up 6 bases, with 16 bases separating them. Germline V gene sequence: CDR1 SGHNT, CDR2 YYREEE (reference sequence). This CDR3 has 14 residues. The table came from immunoSEQ multiplex PCR; TCRdb's copy has only in-frame clones and leaves some out. The data contain about 2,500,000 clones, around 94% of them singletons. The chain carries TRBV5-4 and TRBJ2-7; perhaps TRBD1 as D (6 bases). The sequenced sample consisted of naive CD4+ T cells sorted from blood. Subset defined: CD45RA+ positively selected. The clonotype comes from a man younger than 35 in good health. The CDR3 reads CASSSPLQGSEQYF. CDR3 sequence (DNA): TGTGCCAGCAGCTCCCCCTTACAGGGATCCGAGCAGTACTTC.